These 30 T cell receptor beta chains came from one sample sequenced in a study of blood T cell repertoires in COVID-19. The method was immunoSEQ multiplex PCR; TCRdb's version includes in-frame clones alone and lacks a portion of them. Of roughly 88,000 clones in the sample, 85% to 95% were seen once. Sequenced input: peripheral blood. The receptors originated from a woman between 45 and 65 years old in a cohort sampled during active COVID-19.

V usage is TRBV3-1 (or the pseudogene TRBV3-2) and J usage is TRBJ2-7; D possibly corresponds to TRBD2 (6 bases). V gave up 2 bases and J gave up 0 bases, with 11 bases separating them. The CDR3 runs 15 residues. CDR1 is LGHDT and CDR2 is YNNKEL in the germline V gene (reference sequence). CDR3 DNA sequence: TGTGCCAGCAGCCAATTCCCGGGACTCTCCTACGAGCAGTACTTC. This codes for CASSQFPGLSYEQYF.

The chain has TRBV5-6 and TRBJ2-7, with TRBD1 as a possible D gene (6 bases). The CDR3 contains 14 residues. Germline V gene lookup returns CDR1 SGHDT and CDR2 YYEEEE. V lost 1 base to trimming and J lost 2 bases, with 10 bases between them. CDR3 in amino acids: CASSLYRETYEQYF. Here the CDR3 DNA reads TGTGCCAGCAGCTTGTACAGGGAAACCTACGAGCAGTACTTC. Combining the CDR3 with reference TRBV5-6 and TRBJ2-7 gives the whole variable domain DAGVTQSPTHLIKTRGQQVTLRCSPKSGHDTVSWYQQALGQGPQFIFQYYEEEERQRGNFPDRFSGHQFPNYSSELNVNALLLGDSALYLCASSLYRETYEQYFGPGTRLTVT.

The chain has TRBV5-5 and TRBJ2-2; TRBD1 aligns across 8 bases. The ends lost 3 bases at V and 0 bases at J; junction bases unmatched: 7. The CDR3 spans 17 residues. In germline, CDR1 is SGHKS, CDR2 YYEKEE (reference sequence). The CDR3 DNA reads TGTGCCAGCAGCTCATATATACAGGGGGCGAACACCGGGGAGCTGTTTTTT. Its protein product is CASSSYIQGANTGELFF.

This rearrangement joins TRBV3-1 (or the pseudogene TRBV3-2) to TRBJ1-6; no clear D gene. Trimming cost V 5 bases and J 8 bases, with 16 bases left between them. Germline CDR1 LGHDT, CDR2 YNNKEL (reference sequence). The CDR3 covers 15 residues. In DNA form, the CDR3 reads TGTGCCAGCAGCGCCTCCGGGAGCCAATATTCACCCCTCCACTTT. Amino acids: CASSASGSQYSPLHF.

This chain links TRBV10-2 with TRBJ1-6, with a possible D match to TRBD1 (5 bases). Germline V lookup: CDR1 WSHSY, CDR2 SAAADI. V lost 0 bases, J lost 6 bases, and 15 bases lay in between. The length of the CDR3 is 17 residues. DNA of the CDR3: TGCGCCAGCAGTGAGTCGGGTCGACGGACAATTAATTCACCCCTCCACTTT. It translates to CASSESGRRTINSPLHF.

V gene TRBV5-1 combines with J gene TRBJ2-3; D is perhaps TRBD2 (5 bases). The CDR3 extends over 13 amino acids. V gave up 4 bases and J gave up 2 bases, with 8 bases separating them. CDR1 is SGHRS, CDR2 YFSETQ, per germline. For the CDR3, the DNA is TGCGCCAGCAGCCCCGGGGACACAGATACGCAGTATTTT. Its protein is CASSPGDTDTQYF. The whole variable domain, remainder taken from reference TRBV5-1 and TRBJ2-3, is KAGVTQTPRYLIKTRGQQVTLSCSPISGHRSVSWYQQTPGQGLQFLFEYFSETQRNKGNFPGRFSGRQFSNSRSEMNVSTLELGDSALYLCASSPGDTDTQYFGPGTRLTVL.

The chain uses TRBV28 and TRBJ2-7; 8 bases match TRBD1. CDR1 and CDR2 (germline): MDHEN, SYDVKM. The CDR3 length is 14 residues. With V trimmed by 6 bases and J by 7 bases, 11 bases remained unmatched. The chain's CDR3 is CASSSPQGVREQYF. In DNA form, the CDR3 reads TGTGCCAGCAGCTCCCCACAGGGGGTAAGGGAGCAGTACTTC.

V gene TRBV28 combines with J gene TRBJ2-7; 8 nucleotides line up with TRBD1. The V gene end was trimmed by 3 bases and the J gene end by 6 bases; junction bases not matched to a gene: 10. CDR3 length: 15 residues. Germline V lookup: CDR1 MDHEN, CDR2 SYDVKM. In DNA, the CDR3 is TGTGCCAGCAGTTTCGGGGGCAGGGGGCTGGGCGAGCAGTACTTC. Protein: CASSFGGRGLGEQYF.

The chain is built from TRBV7-2 and TRBJ2-5; possible D gene TRBD2, 5 bases. CDR1 and CDR2 (germline): SGHTA, FQGNSA. The CDR3 extends over 15 amino acids. The germline V and J ends were trimmed by 1 base and 1 base, with 10 bases remaining between them. The chain's CDR3 is CASSLGTQFQETQYF. The CDR3 nucleotides are TGTGCCAGCAGCTTAGGGACTCAATTCCAAGAGACCCAGTACTTC.

The chain links TRBV5-1 to TRBJ2-6; D unclear. The V gene's germline CDR1 is SGHRS and CDR2 YFSETQ. The CDR3 has 15 residues. V was pared by 4 bases and J by 0 bases, with 8 bases between. CDR3 amino acids: CASSLLSSGANVLTF. Written as DNA, the CDR3 is TGCGCCAGCAGCCTCCTGAGCTCTGGGGCCAACGTCCTGACTTTC.

The CDR3 DNA reads TGTGCCAGCAGCCCAGGGTTGAGCTATGGCTACACCTTC. Residues: CASSPGLSYGYTF. The chain joins TRBV11-2 to TRBJ1-2; TRBD1 might be the D (5 bases). CDR1 and CDR2 from the germline V gene are SGHAT and FQNNGV. With 5 bases removed from V and 4 bases from J, the gap between germline ends came to 11 bases. CDR3 size: 13 residues.

Note on this clone: Other DNA sequences in this sample translate to the same CDR3. The rearrangement links TRBV18 to TRBJ2-7, with D possibly matching TRBD1 (6 bases). Germline CDR1 reads KGHSH; CDR2 reads LQKENI. The CDR3 spans 14 residues. V lost 3 bases, J lost 1 base, and 10 bases lay in between. The CDR3 nucleotides are TGTGCCAGCTCACCTGGGCAGGGGTCCTACGAGCAGTACTTC. This sequence encodes CASSPGQGSYEQYF.

The chain is built from TRBV15 and TRBJ2-1; weak D call: TRBD1 (6 bases). Trimming removed 2 bases from V and 4 bases from J, with 9 bases in between. CDR1 is LNHNV and CDR2 is YYDKDF in the germline V gene (reference sequence). The length of the CDR3 is 14 residues. The chain's CDR3 is CATSRLDRYNEQFF. DNA for the CDR3: TGTGCCACCAGCAGACTGGACAGATACAATGAGCAGTTCTTC.

The chain links TRBV18 to TRBJ1-2; 9 positions match TRBD1. Per the germline V gene, CDR1 is KGHSH and CDR2 is LQKENI. The CDR3 extends over 16 amino acids. V dropped 6 bases and J dropped 4; count of bases not matched to a gene: 12. Written as DNA, the CDR3 is TGTGCCAGCTCTCGTGACCCGCAGGACAGGGGCTATGGCTACACCTTC. This encodes CASSRDPQDRGYGYTF.

The chain joins TRBV28 to TRBJ1-2, with a tentative D call TRBD1 (6 bases). From germline, CDR1 is MDHEN and CDR2 SYDVKM. This CDR3 comprises 14 residues. V was clipped by 2 bases and J by 3 bases, with 10 bases between them. CDR3 region: CASSLMPGDYGYTF. The CDR3 DNA sequence: TGTGCCAGCAGTTTAATGCCAGGGGACTATGGCTACACCTTC.

The V call is TRBV19, the J call TRBJ1-2, with D perhaps TRBD1 (6 bases). This CDR3 has 15 amino acids. The germline V gene has CDR1 LNHDA and CDR2 SQIVND (reference sequence). The V and J ends lost 6 bases and 8 bases respectively, with 22 bases between them. This CDR3 reads CASRTGSGDHYGYTF. The CDR3 DNA reads TGTGCCAGTAGGACCGGCTCAGGGGATCATTACGGCTACACCTTC.

V and J are TRBV6-2 or TRBV6-3 and TRBJ1-6; D might be TRBD1 (6 bases). The germline gives CDR1 MNHEY, CDR2 SVGEGT. V lost 0 bases and J 9 bases, leaving 15 bases between the germline ends. CDR3 size: 16 residues. CDR3 nucleotide sequence: TGTGCCAGCAGTTACTCGGGGGCCGTCAGAAGTTCACCCCTCCACTTT. This encodes CASSYSGAVRSSPLHF.

V is TRBV23-1 and J is TRBJ1-5, with unresolved D. TRBV23-1 is sorted into the ORF group, with uncertain function. The CDR3 is 16 residues long. V dropped 2 bases and J dropped 1 base, with 12 bases sitting between them. In DNA form, the CDR3 reads TGCGCCAGCAGTCAAGGTCCACAGTCCAGCAATCAGCCCCAGCATTTT. Its translation: CASSQGPQSSNQPQHF.

The chain has TRBV11-2 and TRBJ2-1; tentatively, D is TRBD1 (5 bases). With 1 base removed from V and 0 bases from J, the gap between germline ends came to 16 bases. The CDR3 is 18 amino acids. Germline CDR1 and CDR2: SGHAT and FQNNGV. CDR3: CASSLAFKAGFSYNEQFF. The DNA for the CDR3 is TGTGCCAGCAGCTTAGCCTTTAAGGCAGGGTTCTCCTACAATGAGCAGTTCTTC.

The CDR3 region is CASSLGLRLDEKLFF. The CDR3, as DNA: TGTGCCAGCAGCTTAGGACTCCGTTTGGATGAAAAACTGTTTTTT. The rearrangement uses TRBV7-9 and TRBJ1-4; D gene ambiguous. Germline lookup yields CDR1 SEHNR and CDR2 FQNEAQ (reference sequence). V shed 1 base and J shed 6 bases, with 12 bases lying between them. This CDR3 has 15 residues.

The chain combines TRBV7-8 with TRBJ2-5; a weak D match, TRBD2 (5 bases). This CDR3 spans 15 amino acids. Deletions cut 6 bases from V and 2 bases from J, with 16 bases between. Looked up from germline, CDR1 is SGHVS and CDR2 is FQNEAQ. CDR3 DNA: TGTGCCAGCAGGAATTACGAGGGTAATCAAGAGACCCAGTACTTC. Its translation: CASRNYEGNQETQYF.

This rearrangement joins TRBV9 to TRBJ2-1; 9 bases line up with TRBD2. Germline V lookup: CDR1 SGDLS, CDR2 YYNGEE. Trimming took 4 bases from V and 1 from J; bases not matched to a gene: 6. The CDR3 has 16 amino acids. The CDR3 reads CASSKAGGFSYNEQFF. For the CDR3, the DNA is TGTGCCAGCAGCAAGGCGGGGGGGTTTTCCTACAATGAGCAGTTCTTC.

The gene calls are TRBV24-1 and TRBJ2-1, with 7 bases identical to TRBD2. V dropped 1 base and J dropped 4; count of bases not matched to a gene: 3. The CDR3 is 15 residues long. The V gene's germline CDR1 is KGHDR and CDR2 SFDVKD. CDR3 residues: CATSDFRGEYNEQFF. CDR3 in DNA: TGTGCCACCAGTGATTTTCGGGGGGAGTACAATGAGCAGTTCTTC.

The rearrangement links TRBV4-1 to TRBJ1-1; D ambiguous. Germline CDR1 and CDR2: MGHRA and YSYEKL. There are 12 residues in the CDR3. Trimming removed 4 bases at V and 11 bases at J, with 14 bases between. CDR3 bases: TGCGCCAGCAGCCCCCCAGGTGGGGAGGCTTTCTTT. Residues: CASSPPGGEAFF.

As DNA, the CDR3 is TGTGCCTGGAGTGGACTAGCCAATAATGAGCAGTTCTTC. Protein sequence: CAWSGLANNEQFF. The chain uses TRBV30 and TRBJ2-1, with TRBD2 matching 7 bases. V shed 1 base, J shed 7 bases, and the junction held 4 bases outside the gene matches. CDR1 is GTSNPN and CDR2 is SVGIG in the germline V gene (reference sequence). The CDR3 runs 13 residues.

The genes are TRBV5-4 and TRBJ2-1, with D perhaps TRBD2 (6 bases). The CDR3 consists of 16 residues. Trimming removed 4 bases from V and 2 bases from J, with 16 bases in between. Germline CDR1 is SGHNT and CDR2 is YYREEE (reference sequence). In DNA form, the CDR3 reads TGTGCCAGCAGCCTAGGGTCTAGCGCTGCCTACAATGAGCAGTTCTTC. Its protein is CASSLGSSAAYNEQFF.

The chain is built from TRBV5-1 and TRBJ2-7; 9 positions agree with TRBD1. V trimming: 4 bases; J trimming: 5 bases; junction bases outside the gene matches: 7. Germline CDR1 is SGHRS and CDR2 is YFSETQ. The CDR3 sequence is 14 residues long. CDR3 bases: TGCGCCAGCAGCGCGGACAGGGGCATCGACGAGCAGTACTTC. As protein: CASSADRGIDEQYF. Based on the CDR3 plus reference TRBV5-1 and TRBJ2-7, the full variable domain is KAGVTQTPRYLIKTRGQQVTLSCSPISGHRSVSWYQQTPGQGLQFLFEYFSETQRNKGNFPGRFSGRQFSNSRSEMNVSTLELGDSALYLCASSADRGIDEQYFGPGTRLTVT.

The genes are TRBV28 and TRBJ2-7; D is perhaps TRBD2 (6 bases). Germline-derived CDR1 and CDR2 are MDHEN and SYDVKM. This CDR3 region has 14 residues. Trimming shortened V by 5 bases and J by 3 bases, and 14 bases separated the two germline ends. This CDR3 is CASSPPGLYYEQYF. CDR3 nucleotide sequence: TGTGCCAGCAGTCCACCGGGACTCTACTACGAGCAGTACTTC.

The CDR3: CASSQDRGRQGYGYTF. CDR3 bases: TGTGCCAGCAGCCAAGATCGAGGCAGACAGGGGTATGGCTACACCTTC. The chain has TRBV4-2 and TRBJ1-2, with 8 bases identical to TRBD1. Germline V CDR1 and CDR2: LGHNA, YNFKEQ. CDR3 length equals 16 residues. J was trimmed by 5 bases and V by 0 bases; bases with no gene match: 8.

V and J are TRBV3-1 (or the pseudogene TRBV3-2) and TRBJ2-3, with TRBD2 identical over 9 bases. The trim removed 2 bases at V and 2 bases at J, leaving 5 bases unmatched. The CDR3 contains 16 residues. Per the germline V gene, CDR1 is LGHDT and CDR2 is YNNKEL (reference sequence). CDR3 residues: CASSQLAGSYTDTQYF. As DNA, the CDR3 is TGTGCCAGCAGCCAACTAGCGGGAAGCTACACAGATACGCAGTATTTT.